This T cell receptor (beta chain) was sequenced for a study of CD8 T cells in Susac syndrome. The study's findings and limits: Regarding the TCR sequencing and HLA analysis, the study admitted that a relatively small number of individuals were involved.

Sequencing targeted TCR beta in T cells from blood (CD8+ and CD4+). Healthy donors constituted the controls, which were matched for age and sex. This clonotype occurred a few times. Its antigen is as yet unknown. Germline CDR1 SGHAT, CDR2 FQNNGV. This CDR3 has 14 residues. Trimming took 0 bases from V and 4 from J; bases not matched to a gene: 0. After extraction with the RNeasy kit, about 0.45 to 1 ug of the RNA was reverse transcribed using random hexamers. It was immunoSEQ multiplex PCR that amplified TCR beta CDR3 across 54 Vbeta and 13 Jbeta. MiXCR, applied by TCRdb to the immunoSEQ multiplex PCR reads, yields one record per CDR3 protein. Of fewer than 80,000 distinct CDR3 sequences listed, more than 85% are singletons.

The origin of this receptor is a human donor in good health. The sample consisted of CD8+ T cells from PBMCs. The chain joins TRBV11-2 to TRBJ1-1, with 9 bases matching TRBD1. For the CDR3, the DNA is TGTGCCAGCAGCTTAGAGACAGGGGGCACTGAAGCTTTCTTT. Translating it yields CASSLETGGTEAFF.